One sample yielded the 25 T cell receptor beta chains listed below, sequenced in a study of cytomegalovirus exposure and HLA in healthy donors. Researchers ran the PCR with 60 Vbeta and 13 Jbeta primers. Generated by immunoSEQ multiplex PCR, the TCRdb table keeps only in-frame clones and is missing some. The sample has approximately 27,000 clones, 70% seen once. Sequences were obtained from PBMCs. The receptors come from a woman aged 45-65 years in good health and CMV-seronegative.

The chain combines TRBV28 with TRBJ2-7; TRBD2 aligns across 10 bases. Germline V gene lookup returns CDR1 MDHEN and CDR2 SYDVKM. J gave up 2 bases and V 5 bases, and 9 bases lay outside the gene matches. The CDR3 loop spans 16 amino acids. The CDR3 protein is CASSLLSSGRAYEQYF. The CDR3 nucleotides are TGTGCCAGCAGTCTCCTCTCTAGCGGGAGAGCCTACGAGCAGTACTTC.

The chain is built from TRBV7-6 and TRBJ2-3; 7 bases match TRBD2. In germline, CDR1 is SGHVS, CDR2 FNYEAQ. J gave up 0 bases and V 5 bases, and 8 bases lay outside the gene matches. The CDR3 spans 16 residues. The CDR3 DNA reads as TGTGCCAGCAGCCCCCGTCGGGGGGATAGCACAGATACGCAGTATTTT. Translating it yields CASSPRRGDSTDTQYF. Drawing the rest from reference TRBV7-6 and TRBJ2-3, the complete variable domain is GAGVSQSPRYKVTKRGQDVALRCDPISGHVSLYWYRQALGQGPEFLTYFNYEAQQDKSGLPNDRFSAERPEGSISTLTIQRTEQRDSAMYRCASSPRRGDSTDTQYFGPGTRLTVL.

The V gene is TRBV6-6, the J gene TRBJ2-7; 7 bases are shared with TRBD2. The CDR3 has 14 residues. Per the germline V gene, CDR1 is MNHNY and CDR2 is SVGAGI (reference sequence). V shed 0 bases and J 3 bases; nucleotides not matched to a gene: 2. The CDR3, as DNA: TGTGCCAGCAGTTACTCGGGGGGGTACTACGAGCAGTACTTC. This gives the protein CASSYSGGYYEQYF.

V is TRBV6-1 and J is TRBJ2-7, with 8 bases identical to TRBD1. This CDR3 is 15 amino acids long. Germline-derived CDR1 and CDR2 are MNHNS and SASEGT. V shed 7 bases, J shed 0 bases, and the junction held 8 bases outside the gene matches. CDR3 in DNA: TGTGCCAGCACTGCTGAGACAGGGGTCTCCTACGAGCAGTACTTC. This encodes CASTAETGVSYEQYF.

J is TRBJ1-1 and V is TRBV11-2; D is uncertain. CDR1 and CDR2 from the germline V gene are SGHAT and FQNNGV. Deletions cut 5 bases from V and 2 bases from J, with 24 bases between. The CDR3 contains 18 residues. The CDR3 loop is CASSNPFTFVSANTEAFF. The CDR3 bases are TGTGCCAGCAGCAATCCTTTCACCTTCGTCAGCGCTAACACTGAAGCTTTCTTT.

The chain employs TRBV5-6 and TRBJ2-7, with a tentative D call TRBD2 (6 bases). The CDR3 contains 13 residues. Germline CDR1 SGHDT, CDR2 YYEEEE. V was cut by 4 bases and J by 6 bases, with 14 bases left in between. CDR3 in amino acids: CASSRLGGGEQYF. For the CDR3, the DNA is TGTGCCAGCAGCCGATTGGGAGGTGGCGAGCAGTACTTC.

The CDR3 protein is CASMGTGGRETQYF. CDR3 in DNA: TGTGCCAGCATGGGAACAGGGGGCAGGGAGACCCAGTACTTC. The rearrangement joins TRBV2 to TRBJ2-5, with TRBD1 matching over 9 bases. The CDR3 is made up of 14 amino acids. CDR1 and CDR2 from the germline V gene are SNHLY and FYNNEI. J gave up 5 bases and V 7 bases, and 8 bases lay outside the gene matches.

The chain combines TRBV25-1 with TRBJ1-6; TRBD1 is a possible D gene (6 bases). Per germline, CDR1 MGHDK and CDR2 SYGVNS. V lost 8 bases and J 7 bases, leaving 18 bases between the germline ends. There are 15 residues in the CDR3. CDR3 sequence (DNA): TGTGCCAGCCGTCCGGCCAGGGGTGAAAATTCACCCCTCCACTTT. Translating it yields CASRPARGENSPLHF.

This clone was observed a few times. V gene TRBV5-4 combines with J gene TRBJ1-1; D unclear. Germline loops: CDR1 SGHNT, CDR2 YYREEE (reference sequence). With 0 bases removed from V and 1 base from J, the gap between germline ends came to 4 bases. The CDR3 has 13 residues. The CDR3 nucleotides are TGTGCCAGCAGCTTGGGGGCGAACACTGAAGCTTTCTTT. Its translation is CASSLGANTEAFF.

The chain links TRBV5-1 to TRBJ1-1, with 8 nucleotides matching TRBD1. Germline lookup yields CDR1 SGHRS and CDR2 YFSETQ. J gave up 5 bases and V 4 bases, and 13 bases lay outside the gene matches. The CDR3 covers 16 residues. The CDR3 loop is CASSPDRASLGTEAFF. The CDR3 coding sequence is TGCGCCAGCAGCCCGGACAGGGCGAGTTTGGGGACTGAAGCTTTCTTT.

The chain links TRBV4-1 to TRBJ2-3; the D gene is possibly TRBD2 (5 bases). The length of the CDR3 is 16 residues. Trimming stripped 0 bases from V and 0 bases from J, with 10 bases between. The germline CDR1 and CDR2 sequences are MGHRA and YSYEKL. CDR3 loop: CASSQDSSASTDTQYF. The CDR3 DNA reads TGCGCCAGCAGCCAAGATAGTAGCGCTAGCACAGATACGCAGTATTTT.

The chain couples TRBV6-1 to TRBJ2-1; tentatively, D is TRBD1 (5 bases). The CDR3 is 14 residues long. Trimming removed 11 bases from V and 5 bases from J, with 19 bases in between. CDR1 MNHNS and CDR2 SASEGT come from the germline V gene. For the CDR3, the DNA is TGTGCCGGGGCTCGGACGTGGTCGGACAATGAGCAGTTCTTC. The encoded protein is CAGARTWSDNEQFF.

This clone is medium-sized (0.01 to 0.1%) by share. J is TRBJ2-6 and V is TRBV15, with 8 bases matching TRBD1. The V gene's germline CDR1 is LNHNV and CDR2 YYDKDF (reference sequence). Unmatched junction bases numbered 11, after V lost 4 bases and J lost 3 bases. The CDR3 has 18 amino acids. This CDR3 is CATSNSAADRVGANVLTF. DNA of the CDR3: TGTGCCACCAGCAACTCGGCCGCGGACAGGGTTGGGGCCAACGTCCTGACTTTC. The full variable domain, in which reference TRBV15 and TRBJ2-6 provide the parts outside the CDR3, is DAMVIQNPRYQVTQFGKPVTLSCSQTLNHNVMYWYQQKSSQAPKLLFHYYDKDFNNEADTPDNFQSRRPNTSFCFLDIRSPGLGDTAMYLCATSNSAADRVGANVLTFGAGSRLTVL.

The V and J genes are TRBV6-4 and TRBJ2-3, with 7 bases that match TRBD1. The V gene's germline CDR1 is MRHNA and CDR2 SNTAGT. This CDR3 contains 13 residues. V lost 6 bases, J lost 4 bases, and 4 bases stayed unmatched. DNA of the CDR3: TGTGCCAGCAGCGTTACAGGGGCAGATACGCAGTATTTT. This gives the protein CASSVTGADTQYF.

This chain joins TRBV5-1 and TRBJ1-6, with 7 nucleotides matching TRBD1. CDR1 and CDR2 (germline): SGHRS, YFSETQ. The ends lost 4 bases at V and 6 bases at J; junction bases unmatched: 7. The CDR3 is made up of 15 amino acids. CDR3 bases: TGCGCCAGCAGCGTGACAGGGAGCGGTAATTCACCCCTCCACTTT. Amino acids: CASSVTGSGNSPLHF.

This chain connects TRBV5-1 to TRBJ1-2; D remains ambiguous. V was cut by 5 bases and J by 2 bases, with 10 bases left in between. CDR3 length equals 13 residues. Germline-derived CDR1 and CDR2 are SGHRS and YFSETQ. The CDR3 bases are TGCGCCAGCAGTTTGACGGAGAACTATGGCTACACCTTC. It specifies CASSLTENYGYTF.

This clone has just one count. This sample includes further DNA sequences coding for the same CDR3. The chain employs TRBV29-1 and TRBJ1-1, with D possibly TRBD1 on 5 matching bases. This CDR3 comprises 12 residues. Trimming pared 4 bases from V and 4 bases from J, leaving 10 bases between. Germline V lookup: CDR1 SQVTM, CDR2 ANQGSEA. The CDR3 sequence is CSVVQGGTEAFF. The CDR3 DNA reads TGCAGCGTTGTCCAGGGTGGCACTGAAGCTTTCTTT.

V and J are TRBV9 and TRBJ2-1, with D unclear. CDR1 is SGDLS and CDR2 is YYNGEE in the germline V gene. V was clipped by 4 bases and J by 4 bases, with 9 bases between them. CDR3 length: 13 amino acids. The CDR3 protein is CASSQTTYNEQFF. The DNA of the CDR3 is TGTGCCAGCAGCCAGACAACGTACAATGAGCAGTTCTTC.

The chain joins TRBV29-1 to TRBJ2-7, with 10 bases that match TRBD1. Trimming cost V 6 bases and J 5 bases; bases outside gene matches: 10. CDR1 is SQVTM and CDR2 is ANQGSEA in the germline V gene. The CDR3 runs to 14 residues. CDR3 in amino acids: CSVLKTGGMDEQYF. The CDR3 nucleotides are TGCAGCGTCCTTAAGACAGGGGGCATGGACGAGCAGTACTTC.

The chain is built from TRBV29-1 and TRBJ1-2; D is possibly TRBD1 (6 bases). V was pared by 6 bases and J by 7 bases, with 15 bases between. Per the germline V gene, CDR1 is SQVTM and CDR2 is ANQGSEA. There are 12 residues in the CDR3. The CDR3 loop is CSVRGSDTGYTF. The CDR3 DNA is TGCAGCGTGAGGGGGTCCGACACTGGCTACACCTTC.

This clone occurred once. This chain connects TRBV15 to TRBJ2-3; TRBD1 matches at 8 bases. The CDR3 contains 15 residues. Germline loops: CDR1 LNHNV, CDR2 YYDKDF (reference sequence). J gave up 6 bases and V 1 base, and 6 bases lay outside the gene matches. The CDR3 DNA sequence: TGTGCCACCAGCAGAGGAGACAGGGGAGGTGATACGCAGTATTTT. It specifies CATSRGDRGGDTQYF.

V usage is TRBV28 and J usage is TRBJ1-2; the D gene is possibly TRBD1 (5 bases). Germline V gene sequence: CDR1 MDHEN, CDR2 SYDVKM. V was trimmed by 6 bases and J by 2 bases, leaving 13 bases between them. The CDR3 extends over 14 amino acids. The CDR3 region is CASRGTGVNYGYTF. DNA for the CDR3: TGTGCCAGCAGGGGAACGGGGGTGAACTATGGCTACACCTTC.

The chain couples TRBV18 to TRBJ1-1, with D perhaps TRBD1 (5 bases). Germline V gives CDR1 KGHSH, CDR2 LQKENI. The CDR3 runs to 14 residues. V lost 3 bases, J lost 4 bases, and 12 bases lay in between. DNA of the CDR3: TGTGCCAGCTCACCGCAGGGTTTGAGCACTGAAGCTTTCTTT. Its protein is CASSPQGLSTEAFF.

The genes are TRBV5-1 and TRBJ1-4; unclear D gene. Germline lookup yields CDR1 SGHRS and CDR2 YFSETQ. This CDR3 is built from 14 residues. V was trimmed by 0 bases and J by 4 bases, leaving 7 bases between them. The CDR3 DNA sequence: TGCGCCAGCAGCTTGGGGGGAGGTAATGAAAAACTGTTTTTT. Protein: CASSLGGGNEKLFF.

The chain carries TRBV2 and TRBJ2-5, with D possibly matching TRBD2 (6 bases). With 7 bases removed from V and 2 bases from J, the gap between germline ends came to 11 bases. This CDR3 has 13 residues. Germline V gives CDR1 SNHLY, CDR2 FYNNEI. The CDR3 DNA is TGTGCCAGCACCTGGGGGAGGCAAGAGACCCAGTACTTC. Residues: CASTWGRQETQYF.